A selection of T cell receptor beta chains follows, all from one sample in a study of identical twins. TCRdb itself ran the 5' RACE reads through MiXCR, one entry per CDR3 protein. In the table there are 690,000 or so distinct CDR3 sequences, roughly 6% of which are singletons. The sample comprised naive T cells sorted from blood. The receptors were gathered from a man aged 18 to 30 in good health. The CDR3 runs from the conserved cysteine through the conserved F or W. A D gene is named only where the DNA matches it firmly. Clone size appears in some rows only: once, few, many, or a class for an expanded clone.

.,.,TRBJ2-1,TRBV4-2,CASRGSGDEQFF,TGTGCCAGCAGGGGGTCGGGGGATGAGCAGTTCTTC
many,TRBD2,TRBJ2-7,TRBV6-1,CASSRLGAGGTYEQYF,TGTGCCAGCAGCCGCCTTGGGGCGGGAGGGACCTACGAGCAGTACTTC
many,.,TRBJ2-1,TRBV12-3/TRBV12-4,CASSLRAPMDEQFF,TGTGCCAGCAGTTTGAGGGCGCCCATGGATGAGCAGTTCTTC
.,TRBD1,TRBJ1-6,TRBV6-4,CASSVDGTGGSPLHF,TGTGCCAGCAGTGTGGACGGGACAGGGGGTTCACCCCTCCACTTT
few,.,TRBJ2-1,TRBV30,CARDEQFF,TGTGCCAGAGATGAGCAGTTCTTC
many,.,TRBJ2-6,TRBV29-1,CSVHSGQGDDGANVLTF,TGCAGCGTTCACAGTGGGCAGGGCGATGATGGGGCCAACGTCCTGACTTTC
few,TRBD2,TRBJ2-1,TRBV4-1,CASSQGGLGGGYEQFF,TGCGCCAGCAGCCAAGGGGGACTAGGGGGGGGCTATGAGCAGTTCTTC
.,.,TRBJ1-1,TRBV4-3,CASRRGGLNTEAFF,TGCGCCAGCAGGAGGGGCGGTCTGAACACTGAAGCTTTCTTT
many,TRBD1,TRBJ2-3,TRBV6-1,CASRPPGQRRSTDTQYF,TGTGCCAGCAGGCCTCCGGGACAGCGACGAAGCACAGATACGCAGTATTTT
many,.,TRBJ2-1,TRBV12-3/TRBV12-4,CASRLRLQKYNEQFF,TGTGCCAGCAGACTACGCCTACAAAAATACAATGAGCAGTTCTTC
.,.,TRBJ2-7,TRBV11-3,CASSTRDNSYEQYF,TGTGCCAGCAGCACCCGGGACAACTCCTACGAGCAGTACTTC
.,TRBD1,TRBJ2-3,TRBV28,CASSRDRAQDTQYF,TGTGCCAGCAGTCGGGACAGGGCTCAAGATACGCAGTATTTT
few,TRBD2,TRBJ2-1,TRBV11-2,CASSLLPGRGNEQFF,TGTGCCAGCAGCTTGCTCCCCGGGAGGGGCAATGAGCAGTTCTTC
many,.,TRBJ1-3,TRBV10-3,CAISAADKIGNTIYF,TGTGCCATCAGTGCGGCAGATAAGATTGGAAACACCATATATTTT
many,TRBD2,TRBJ2-3,TRBV20-1,CSAPSGTLYF,TGCAGTGCTCCCAGCGGGACGTTGTATTTT
.,.,TRBJ2-1,TRBV6-2/TRBV6-3,CASSTVGGEQFF,TGTGCCAGCAGCACTGTGGGAGGTGAGCAGTTCTTC
many,.,TRBJ2-2,TRBV29-1,CSVWSGGRNTGELFF,TGCAGCGTTTGGTCTGGGGGGCGAAACACCGGGGAGCTGTTTTTT
many,.,TRBJ2-3,TRBV4-2,CASSQGVVSTDTQYF,TGTGCCAGCAGCCAAGGTGTCGTTAGCACAGATACGCAGTATTTT
.,.,TRBJ2-3,TRBV2,CASRTDPDTQYF,TGTGCCAGCAGAACAGACCCAGATACGCAGTATTTT
few,TRBD2,TRBJ2-1,TRBV19,CASTQRLAGYNEQFF,TGTGCCAGTACCCAGCGGCTAGCGGGGTACAATGAGCAGTTCTTC
.,.,TRBJ2-1,TRBV6-5,CASSLSGPNEQFF,TGTGCCAGCAGTCTATCGGGCCCAAATGAGCAGTTCTTC
few,.,TRBJ2-1,TRBV18,CASSTGGGVGEQFF,TGTGCCAGCTCAACCGGCGGTGGGGTTGGTGAGCAGTTCTTC
few,TRBD2,TRBJ2-5,TRBV6-1,CASSEISSGRETQYF,TGTGCCAGCAGTGAGATCTCTAGCGGGAGGGAGACCCAGTACTTC
.,.,TRBJ2-5,TRBV20-1,CSASRGIDETQYF,TGCAGTGCTAGTCGGGGTATCGATGAGACCCAGTACTTC
many,TRBD1,TRBJ1-1,TRBV5-1,CASSNPGTGVRGNTEAFF,TGCGCCAGCAGCAACCCCGGGACAGGGGTGAGAGGGAACACTGAAGCTTTCTTT
few,TRBD1,TRBJ2-7,TRBV5-1,CASSPGQGPPGEQYF,TGCGCCAGCAGCCCAGGACAGGGCCCTCCTGGAGAGCAGTACTTC
.,TRBD1,TRBJ1-6,TRBV20-1,CSATGTGTSPLHF,TGCAGTGCTACCGGGACAGGGACCTCACCCCTCCACTTT
many,.,TRBJ2-7,TRBV27,CASSSVYEQYF,TGTGCCAGCAGTTCGGTCTACGAGCAGTACTTC
.,TRBD2,TRBJ2-5,TRBV7-2,CASSPRVRRETTQYF,TGTGCCAGCAGCCCCCGGGTGAGGCGGGAGACGACCCAGTACTTC
.,.,TRBJ1-5,TRBV20-1,CSARGRTPDQPQHF,TGCAGTGCTAGGGGCCGCACACCAGATCAGCCCCAGCATTTT
many,.,TRBJ2-3,TRBV5-1,CASSLGIGDTQYF,TGCGCCAGCAGCTTGGGTATCGGGGATACGCAGTATTTT
many,.,TRBJ2-3,TRBV7-2,CASSLGGTGGPDTQYF,TGTGCCAGCAGCTTAGGGGGGACTGGGGGTCCAGATACGCAGTATTTT
.,TRBD1,TRBJ2-1,TRBV12-3/TRBV12-4,CASSSFRDRVEFF,TGTGCCAGCAGTTCTTTCCGGGACAGGGTGGAGTTCTTC
many,TRBD2,TRBJ2-3,TRBV3-1,CASGWRESTDTQYF,TGTGCCAGCGGGTGGCGGGAGAGCACAGATACGCAGTATTTT
few,TRBD2,TRBJ2-1,TRBV5-1,CASSLGGGLASNEQFF,TGCGCCAGCAGCCTGGGGGGCGGACTAGCATCTAATGAGCAGTTCTTC
many,.,TRBJ1-1,TRBV3-1,CASSQGTPNTEAFF,TGTGCCAGCAGCCAAGGAACACCAAACACTGAAGCTTTCTTT
many,.,TRBJ1-5,TRBV29-1,CSVEEGINQPQHF,TGCAGCGTTGAAGAGGGAATCAATCAGCCCCAGCATTTT
.,TRBD2,TRBJ2-3,TRBV20-1,CSAREGSGVLILTDTQYF,TGCAGTGCTAGAGAGGGCAGCGGGGTTTTAATTTTGACAGATACGCAGTATTTT
.,TRBD2,TRBJ2-7,TRBV5-5,CASSLGAGDEVQYF,TGTGCCAGCAGCTTGGGAGCGGGAGACGAGGTGCAGTACTTC
.,TRBD2,TRBJ2-1,TRBV10-1,CASSARLARGRNEQFF,TGCGCCAGCAGTGCGAGACTAGCGAGGGGTAGGAATGAGCAGTTCTTC
.,.,TRBJ2-7,TRBV6-2/TRBV6-3,CASTPGRVYEQYF,TGTGCCAGCACCCCCGGTCGAGTTTACGAGCAGTACTTC
few,.,TRBJ2-7,TRBV28,CASSLPLPGHEQYF,TGTGCCAGCAGTTTACCCCTACCGGGACACGAGCAGTACTTC
many,.,TRBJ1-1,TRBV29-1,CSVVLGGPLAFF,TGCAGCGTTGTTCTGGGGGGCCCCCTGGCTTTCTTT
many,.,TRBJ1-1,TRBV27,CASSSDFGTFEAFF,TGTGCCAGCAGTTCCGACTTCGGGACATTCGAAGCTTTCTTT
many,TRBD1,TRBJ2-2,TRBV12-3/TRBV12-4,CASSPRDRGPRTGELFF,TGTGCCAGCAGTCCCCGGGACAGGGGGCCGAGGACCGGGGAGCTGTTTTTT
few,TRBD2,TRBJ2-1,TRBV20-1,CSARDAASGVGEQFF,TGCAGTGCTAGAGACGCGGCTAGCGGAGTTGGTGAGCAGTTCTTC
.,TRBD1,TRBJ2-3,TRBV9,CASSAWTGSGDTQYF,TGTGCCAGCAGCGCCTGGACAGGGTCAGGAGATACGCAGTATTTT
many,.,TRBJ2-3,TRBV10-3,CAISEKNRTDTQYF,TGTGCCATCAGTGAGAAGAATCGCACAGATACGCAGTATTTT
.,TRBD1,TRBJ1-2,TRBV24-1,CATSDYDRGYYGYTF,TGTGCCACCAGTGATTATGACAGGGGCTACTATGGCTACACCTTC
few,.,TRBJ1-5,TRBV21-1,CASSKGVENQPQHF,TGTGCCAGCAGCAAAGGGGTGGAAAATCAGCCCCAGCATTTT